This T cell receptor beta chain was retrieved from a study of blood T cell repertoires in COVID-19. Study context: T cells, B-cell-depleted T cells, or PBMCs supplied cDNA or gDNA.

Between the trimmed V and J ends, which lost 5 bases and 8 bases, there was a span of 15 bases. The CDR3 length is 13 residues. Germline V gene data show CDR1 as MDHEN and CDR2 as SYDVKM. Per the authors' pipeline: Amplification of reference gene primers provided the estimated nucleated cell counts. Assay: immunoSEQ multiplex PCR; the TCRdb copy retains only in-frame clones and omits some. That table furnishes V, J and clone size, whereas the DNA furnished D and trimming. The table has almost 100,000 clones, around nine tenths seen once. The TCR originated in a man aged 50 to 60 with acute or convalescent COVID-19. The sample was peripheral blood. J is TRBJ1-2 and V is TRBV28; no firm D call. This CDR3 reads CASSPPWSGGYTF. The CDR3 nucleotides read TGTGCCAGCAGTCCCCCCTGGAGCGGGGGCTACACCTTC.